A selection of T cell receptor beta chains follows, all from one sample in a study of molecular identifiers for immune sequencing clone quantification. TCRdb used MiXCR to reprocess the PCR reads, holding one entry per CDR3 protein. The table includes 250,000 to 350,000 distinct CDR3 sequences, about a fifth detected once. Input material: naive CD8+ T cells from blood, with Jurkat cell RNA spiked in. The receptors derive from a human donor in good health. Some libraries in this study had Jurkat cell RNA spiked in. Each CDR3 is given with its conserved first and last residue. Each record gives: V gene, J gene, D gene, clone size, CDR3 DNA, CDR3 protein. The D gene is left open where the match is weak. Rows may omit the clone size; those that give it use once, few, many or a size class.

V: TRBV5-6
J: TRBJ2-7
D: .
size: many
DNA: TGTGCCAGCAGCTTGATCGACGAGCAGTACTTC
CDR3: CASSLIDEQYF

V: TRBV12-5
J: TRBJ2-2
D: .
size: .
DNA: TGTGCTAGTGGTCCACAGGGTCCGTACGGGGAGCCGTTTTTT
CDR3: CASGPQGPYGEPFF

V: TRBV11-2
J: TRBJ2-3
D: .
size: many
DNA: TGTGCCAGCAGCTTGGAGCCCAGGGGCACAGATACGCAGTATTTT
CDR3: CASSLEPRGTDTQYF

V: TRBV15
J: TRBJ2-3
D: TRBD2
size: many
DNA: TGTGCCACCAGCAGGGGCCTAGCGGGGGGCCACTCTTATACGCAGTATTTT
CDR3: CATSRGLAGGHSYTQYF

V: TRBV13
J: TRBJ2-2
D: .
size: .
DNA: TGTGTCAGCAGATTAGGAGCGAATACCGGGGAGCTGTTTTTT
CDR3: CVSRLGANTGELFF

V: TRBV12-3/TRBV12-4
J: TRBJ1-5
D: TRBD1
size: few
DNA: TGTGCCAGCAGTTTAAGGGACAGGGGTGATCAGCCCCAGCATTTT
CDR3: CASSLRDRGDQPQHF

V: TRBV27
J: TRBJ1-6
D: .
size: .
DNA: TGTGCCAGCAGTTTAAAAGAACCGCTACTCTCCTATAATTCACCCCTCCACTTT
CDR3: CASSLKEPLLSYNSPLHF

V: TRBV21-1
J: TRBJ2-5
D: .
size: many
DNA: TGTGCCAGCAGCAAAGAGAAGCGACGCCGACAAGAGACCCAGTACTTC
CDR3: CASSKEKRRRQETQYF

V: TRBV6-5
J: TRBJ1-1
D: .
size: many
DNA: TGTGCCAGCAGTCGGGCAGGGAGGACTGAAGCTTTCTTT
CDR3: CASSRAGRTEAFF

V: TRBV27
J: TRBJ2-3
D: .
size: many
DNA: TGTGCCAGCAGTTTTGCGGGGGCAACAGATACGCAGTATTTT
CDR3: CASSFAGATDTQYF

V: TRBV2
J: TRBJ2-7
D: .
size: .
DNA: TGTGCCAGCGGGAGTGGCTACGAGCAGTACTTC
CDR3: CASGSGYEQYF

V: TRBV5-8
J: TRBJ1-1
D: TRBD1
size: many
DNA: TGTGCCAGCAGCCAAACCGGGACAGCCTACACTGAAGCTTTCTTT
CDR3: CASSQTGTAYTEAFF

V: TRBV6-2/TRBV6-3
J: TRBJ2-7
D: .
size: many
DNA: TGTGCCAGCAGTTACGCCGCAGGGTGGAGGGAGCAGTACTTC
CDR3: CASSYAAGWREQYF

V: TRBV27
J: TRBJ2-7
D: .
size: .
DNA: TGTGCCAGCAGTTTATTGGACAGATCCTACGAGCAGTACTTC
CDR3: CASSLLDRSYEQYF

V: TRBV4-1
J: TRBJ2-1
D: .
size: many
DNA: TGCGCCAGCAGCCAAGAGGGGAATGAGCAGTTCTTC
CDR3: CASSQEGNEQFF

V: TRBV7-9
J: TRBJ1-3
D: .
size: .
DNA: TGTGCCAGCAGCCCCTGGGAACTTGGAAACACCATATATTTT
CDR3: CASSPWELGNTIYF

V: TRBV14
J: TRBJ2-7
D: .
size: few
DNA: TGTGCCAGCAGCCCAGGGGTTGCTAACGAGCAGTACTTC
CDR3: CASSPGVANEQYF

V: TRBV5-4
J: TRBJ2-7
D: .
size: few
DNA: TGTGCCAGCAGCTTGGCAGGGGTCTACGAGCAGTACTTC
CDR3: CASSLAGVYEQYF

V: TRBV29-1
J: TRBJ2-2
D: .
size: many
DNA: TGCAGCGTTCCCTATAACACCGGGGAGCTGTTTTTT
CDR3: CSVPYNTGELFF

V: TRBV13
J: TRBJ2-5
D: TRBD2
size: few
DNA: TGTGCCAGCAGCTTAGAGGGGGGGCGCGGGAGGAAACAAGAGACCCAGTACTTC
CDR3: CASSLEGGRGRKQETQYF

V: TRBV29-1
J: TRBJ2-1
D: TRBD1
size: many
DNA: TGCAGCGTTGGAACAGGGGGTAGGGATGAGCAGTTCTTC
CDR3: CSVGTGGRDEQFF

V: TRBV18
J: TRBJ2-5
D: TRBD1
size: few
DNA: TGTGCCAGCTCAGAGGACAGGGGAGAGACCCAGTACTTC
CDR3: CASSEDRGETQYF

V: TRBV27
J: TRBJ2-7
D: TRBD2
size: .
DNA: TGTGCCTGCAGTCCCGGGACTAGCGGGAGCATTTCCTACGAGCAGTACTTC
CDR3: CACSPGTSGSISYEQYF

V: TRBV4-1
J: TRBJ1-1
D: TRBD1
size: many
DNA: TGCGCCAGCAGCCAACAGACAGGGCTGGCCACTGAAGCTTTCTTT
CDR3: CASSQQTGLATEAFF

V: TRBV4-2
J: TRBJ2-7
D: TRBD2
size: many
DNA: TGTGCCAGCAGCCAACGACTAGCGGGAGAGTACGAGCAGTACTTC
CDR3: CASSQRLAGEYEQYF

V: TRBV19
J: TRBJ2-1
D: .
size: .
DNA: TGTGCCAGTATCATGACGGGGAGCTCCTACAATGAGCAGTTCTTC
CDR3: CASIMTGSSYNEQFF

V: TRBV6-5
J: TRBJ1-1
D: .
size: .
DNA: TGCGCCAGCAGTTCCCAGGCCACTGAAGCTCTCTTT
CDR3: CASSSQATEALF

V: TRBV7-9
J: TRBJ1-1
D: .
size: .
DNA: TGTGCCAGCAGCTTAGGAACCCCCCGGGACGAAGCTTTCTTT
CDR3: CASSLGTPRDEAFF

V: TRBV12-3/TRBV12-4
J: TRBJ2-1
D: .
size: .
DNA: TGTGCCTGCAGTGCTGGGGTTATTAGTGAGCAGTTCTTC
CDR3: CACSAGVISEQFF

V: TRBV24-1
J: TRBJ2-3
D: .
size: .
DNA: TGTGCCACCGGGAAGGCCGTAGGGGGGAGCAGGTGTTTT
CDR3: CATGKAVGGSRCF

V: TRBV4-1
J: TRBJ2-1
D: .
size: .
DNA: TGCGCCAGCAGCCTAGCAGACGCTCTATACAATGAGCAGTTCTTC
CDR3: CASSLADALYNEQFF

V: TRBV12-3/TRBV12-4
J: TRBJ2-1
D: TRBD1
size: few
DNA: TGTGCCAGCAGTCACGGGACAGGGGGAGGCTACAATGAGCAGTTCTTC
CDR3: CASSHGTGGGYNEQFF

V: TRBV11-2
J: TRBJ2-3
D: .
size: many
DNA: TGTGCCAGCAGCTTATTAGAAGGGCCAACAGATACGCAGTATTTT
CDR3: CASSLLEGPTDTQYF

V: TRBV4-1
J: TRBJ1-5
D: TRBD1
size: few
DNA: TGCGCCAGCAGCCAAGATGGAACAGGGGTCACTCAGCCCCAGCATTTT
CDR3: CASSQDGTGVTQPQHF

V: TRBV27
J: TRBJ1-1
D: TRBD1
size: few
DNA: TGTGCCAGCAGGGACAGGTTGAACACTGAAGCTTTCTTT
CDR3: CASRDRLNTEAFF

V: TRBV10-2
J: TRBJ1-2
D: .
size: few
DNA: TGCGCCAGCAACGACAAACAGACGTACTATGGCTACACCTTC
CDR3: CASNDKQTYYGYTF

V: TRBV7-6
J: TRBJ2-7
D: .
size: many
DNA: TGTGCCAGCAGCAAACAGGGTGGGCCTGAGCAGTACTTC
CDR3: CASSKQGGPEQYF

V: TRBV6-2/TRBV6-3
J: TRBJ1-5
D: TRBD1
size: .
DNA: TGTGCCAGCAGTTACTCGTTTCCGAGGACAGGGAAAGCGGGCAATCAGCCCCAGCATTTT
CDR3: CASSYSFPRTGKAGNQPQHF

V: TRBV7-9
J: TRBJ2-7
D: TRBD2
size: few
DNA: TGTGCCAGCAGCTCCGGAGACGAGCGGGGGTACGAGCAGTACTTC
CDR3: CASSSGDERGYEQYF

V: TRBV23-1
J: TRBJ1-4
D: .
size: many
DNA: TGCGCCAGCAGTCAATCGCAGGACAGTCTTCATGAAAAACTGTTTTTT
CDR3: CASSQSQDSLHEKLFF

V: TRBV7-6
J: TRBJ2-7
D: .
size: .
DNA: TGTGCCAGCAGCTCCGAATACGAGCAGTACTTC
CDR3: CASSSEYEQYF

V: TRBV5-6
J: TRBJ2-3
D: TRBD2
size: many
DNA: TGTGCCAGCTGGGAAGCGGGAGGGCCGTTAGATACGCAGTATTTT
CDR3: CASWEAGGPLDTQYF

V: TRBV4-1
J: TRBJ2-3
D: .
size: .
DNA: TGCGCCAGCAGCCACAATCTAGTGGGACACACAGATACGCAGTATTTT
CDR3: CASSHNLVGHTDTQYF

V: TRBV7-9
J: TRBJ1-1
D: .
size: many
DNA: TGTGCCAGCAGCTCTGTTACAGGGCTCACTGAAGCTTTCTTT
CDR3: CASSSVTGLTEAFF

V: TRBV20-1
J: TRBJ2-1
D: TRBD2
size: many
DNA: TGCAGTGCTAGACTAGCGGGTGAGCAGTTCTTC
CDR3: CSARLAGEQFF

V: TRBV5-4
J: TRBJ2-3
D: .
size: many
DNA: TGTGCCAGCAGCCAGTTTGGAGGGGGCACAGATACGCAGTATTTT
CDR3: CASSQFGGGTDTQYF

V: TRBV5-1
J: TRBJ1-1
D: .
size: many
DNA: TGCGCCAGCAGCTTGGATGGGGGTAGGTACACTGAAGCTTTCTTT
CDR3: CASSLDGGRYTEAFF

V: TRBV20-1
J: TRBJ2-4
D: TRBD2
size: many
DNA: TGCAGTGCTAGAGATGGGACTAGCGGAAACATTCAGTACTTC
CDR3: CSARDGTSGNIQYF

V: TRBV30
J: TRBJ1-1
D: .
size: many
DNA: TGTGCCTGGAACGTACAGGGGAACACTGAAGCTTTCTTT
CDR3: CAWNVQGNTEAFF

V: TRBV7-9
J: TRBJ2-7
D: .
size: few
DNA: TGTGCCAGCAGCTTATCTAGCGCCAGCTCCTACGAGCAGTACTTC
CDR3: CASSLSSASSYEQYF

V: TRBV19
J: TRBJ2-7
D: .
size: many
DNA: TGTGCCAGTAGTATCGGAGGGCACTACGAGCAGTACTTC
CDR3: CASSIGGHYEQYF

V: TRBV7-6
J: TRBJ2-3
D: .
size: many
DNA: TGTGCCAGCAGCTTGGGGTACCTAGTAGATACGCAGTATTTT
CDR3: CASSLGYLVDTQYF

V: TRBV19
J: TRBJ1-2
D: .
size: many
DNA: TGTGCCAGTAGTCGGGACAACAGCTACACCTTC
CDR3: CASSRDNSYTF

V: TRBV20-1
J: TRBJ1-1
D: TRBD1
size: many
DNA: TGCAGTGCTAGAGAGACAGGGAGCATGAACACTGAAGCTTTCTTT
CDR3: CSARETGSMNTEAFF

V: TRBV5-4
J: TRBJ2-1
D: .
size: many
DNA: TGTGCCAGCAGCCCTGGGCTGAACAATGAGCAGTTCTTC
CDR3: CASSPGLNNEQFF

V: TRBV12-3/TRBV12-4
J: TRBJ1-1
D: .
size: many
DNA: TGTGCCAGCAGTTTAGCAGTCCGGTACACTGAAGCTTTCTTT
CDR3: CASSLAVRYTEAFF